The 16 T cell receptor beta chains below come from one sample, sequenced in a study of T cell responses to AZD1222 COVID-19 vaccine. Profiled with immunoSEQ multiplex PCR; TCRdb holds only in-frame clones, not every one. Counted here are roughly 180,000 clones, roughly 91% occurring once; the ten biggest clones make up 1.5% to 2%. The sample was peripheral blood, taken 28 days after the second AZD1222 dose. Receptors were obtained from an adult who received the AZD1222 COVID-19 vaccine.

This clone appeared a single time. The chain employs TRBV12-3 or TRBV12-4 and TRBJ2-1; D not resolved. The CDR3 contains 12 residues. V was trimmed by 7 bases and J by 4 bases, leaving 8 bases between them. DNA for the CDR3: TGTGCCAGCACTTATTCGTACAATGAGCAGTTCTTC. Its protein is CASTYSYNEQFF.

The gene calls are TRBV7-8 and TRBJ2-7; D remains unclear. The CDR3 loop spans 12 amino acids. Germline lookup yields CDR1 SGHVS and CDR2 FQNEAQ. V lost 5 bases, J lost 7 bases, and 12 bases lay in between. CDR3 DNA sequence: TGTGCCAGCAGCCACTATCTGGGAGAGCAGTACTTC. This codes for CASSHYLGEQYF.

The chain couples TRBV7-9 to TRBJ1-3; no clear D gene. The V and J ends lost 2 bases and 0 bases respectively, with 5 bases between them. Germline lookup yields CDR1 SEHNR and CDR2 FQNEAQ (reference sequence). The CDR3 has 14 residues. CDR3 nucleotides: TGTGCCAGCAGCTTACGGACCTCTGGAAACACCATATATTTT. Translating it yields CASSLRTSGNTIYF.

This clone was detected only once. The chain recombines TRBV6-1 with TRBJ1-5; D is unclear. There are 15 residues in the CDR3. V shed 3 bases and J shed 3 bases, with 12 bases lying between them. Germline assignment: CDR1 MNHNS and CDR2 SASEGT. As DNA, the CDR3 is TGTGCCAGCAGTGAGGGGAGAGGGTTCAATCAGCCCCAGCATTTT. Protein: CASSEGRGFNQPQHF.

CDR3 sequence reads: CAWKGTGDLYGYTF. CDR3 sequence (DNA): TGTGCCTGGAAGGGGACAGGGGACCTCTATGGCTACACCTTC. The chain combines TRBV30 with TRBJ1-2; TRBD1 matches 10 bases. CDR3 size: 14 residues. The trim removed 4 bases at V and 4 bases at J, leaving 6 bases unmatched. Looked up from germline, CDR1 is GTSNPN and CDR2 is SVGIG (reference sequence).

The chain has TRBV20-1 and TRBJ1-1; D ambiguous. Germline V gives CDR1 DFQATT, CDR2 SNEGSKA (reference sequence). This CDR3 is built from 16 residues. The V and J ends lost 3 bases and 4 bases respectively, with 21 bases between them. CDR3 nucleotides: TGCAGTGCTAGTGAGTTAATGGGGAGCTTGGCCACTGAAGCTTTCTTT. It codes for CSASELMGSLATEAFF.

The chain is built from TRBV7-6 and TRBJ2-2, with D possibly matching TRBD1 (5 bases). V lost 2 bases, J lost 1 base, and 14 bases lay in between. Germline CDR1 SGHVS, CDR2 FNYEAQ. This CDR3 is 17 amino acids long. The DNA for the CDR3 is TGTGCCAGCAGCTTAATGATAGGGGTCCGGAACACCGGGGAGCTGTTTTTT. Translation: CASSLMIGVRNTGELFF.

This clone was seen a few times. The chain carries TRBV5-1 and TRBJ2-7; 9 nucleotides agree with TRBD2. Germline V gene sequence: CDR1 SGHRS, CDR2 YFSETQ. This CDR3 has 16 amino acids. V lost 4 bases and J lost 4; bases outside the gene matches: 12. This chain's CDR3 is CASSTAGAGGPYEQYF. The CDR3 DNA is TGCGCCAGCAGCACCGCGGGTGCGGGGGGGCCTTACGAGCAGTACTTC.

J is TRBJ2-2 and V is TRBV6-2 or TRBV6-3, with D perhaps matching TRBD2 (5 bases). V lost 3 bases to trimming and J lost 4 bases, with 9 bases between them. The germline V gene encodes CDR1 MNHEY and CDR2 SVGEGT. The CDR3 sequence is 14 residues long. As DNA, the CDR3 is TGTGCCAGCAGTTATGAGGGCCCCACCGGGGAGCTGTTTTTT. Its translation is CASSYEGPTGELFF.

CDR3 loop: CSVEDWLAVNNEQFF. The DNA for the CDR3 is TGCAGCGTTGAAGATTGGCTAGCGGTGAACAATGAGCAGTTCTTC. The V gene is TRBV29-1, the J gene TRBJ2-1, with TRBD2 identical over 7 bases. CDR3 length equals 15 residues. Germline V gene lookup returns CDR1 SQVTM and CDR2 ANQGSEA. V shed 0 bases and J 5 bases; nucleotides not matched to a gene: 7.

The genes are TRBV11-2 and TRBJ1-4, with 8 bases matching TRBD1. CDR3 length: 15 residues. Germline CDR1 reads SGHAT; CDR2 reads FQNNGV. V lost 5 bases, J lost 4 bases, and 6 bases stayed unmatched. CDR3: CASSILQGGNEKLFF. DNA of the CDR3: TGTGCCAGCAGCATCCTACAGGGGGGTAATGAAAAACTGTTTTTT. Supplemented by reference TRBV11-2 and TRBJ1-4, the full variable domain reads EAGVAQSPRYKIIEKRQSVAFWCNPISGHATLYWYQQILGQGPKLLIQFQNNGVVDDSQLPKDRFSAERLKGVDSTLKIQPAKLEDSAVYLCASSILQGGNEKLFFGSGTQLSVL.

This chain links TRBV2 with TRBJ2-1, with D possibly being TRBD2 (6 bases). The CDR3 has 17 residues. V was cut by 8 bases and J by 2 bases, with 22 bases left in between. Germline V gives CDR1 SNHLY, CDR2 FYNNEI. The CDR3 sequence: CASGRRGTLSTYNEQFF. CDR3 nucleotides: TGTGCCAGCGGACGCCGCGGGACCCTATCAACCTACAATGAGCAGTTCTTC.

Turning to this clone: The same CDR3 can be traced to other DNA sequences in this sample. V gene TRBV18 combines with J gene TRBJ2-7; 9 bases map to TRBD1. Trimming cost V 3 bases and J 4 bases; bases outside gene matches: 4. Per germline, CDR1 KGHSH and CDR2 LQKENI. The CDR3 runs to 14 residues. Written as DNA, the CDR3 is TGTGCCAGCTCACCGGGACAGGGAGAGTACGAGCAGTACTTC. It encodes CASSPGQGEYEQYF.

The chain employs TRBV11-1 and TRBJ2-7; D remains unclear. The CDR3 is made up of 13 amino acids. Germline lookup yields CDR1 SGHAT and CDR2 FQDESV (reference sequence). The V end lost 4 bases, the J end lost 0 bases, and 7 bases lay between the germline ends. The CDR3 loop is CASSSVSSYEQYF. The DNA of the CDR3 is TGTGCCAGCAGCTCGGTCAGCTCCTACGAGCAGTACTTC.

The chain links TRBV5-4 to TRBJ1-6, with 8 positions matching TRBD1. V was clipped by 4 bases and J by 4 bases; unmatched bases: 7. CDR1 is SGHNT, CDR2 YYREEE, per germline (reference sequence). There are 16 residues in the CDR3. CDR3 nucleotides: TGTGCCAGCAGCATGGACAGGGCTTTATATAATTCACCCCTCCACTTT. Residues: CASSMDRALYNSPLHF.

The chain joins TRBV28 to TRBJ2-7, with D perhaps given as TRBD1 or TRBD2 (6 bases each). The CDR3 contains 15 residues. V shed 4 bases and J shed 0 bases, with 13 bases lying between them. CDR1 is MDHEN, CDR2 SYDVKM, per germline. CDR3 sequence: CASSSRGQSSYEQYF. The CDR3 DNA follows: TGTGCCAGCAGTTCCCGGGGGCAGTCCTCCTACGAGCAGTACTTC.